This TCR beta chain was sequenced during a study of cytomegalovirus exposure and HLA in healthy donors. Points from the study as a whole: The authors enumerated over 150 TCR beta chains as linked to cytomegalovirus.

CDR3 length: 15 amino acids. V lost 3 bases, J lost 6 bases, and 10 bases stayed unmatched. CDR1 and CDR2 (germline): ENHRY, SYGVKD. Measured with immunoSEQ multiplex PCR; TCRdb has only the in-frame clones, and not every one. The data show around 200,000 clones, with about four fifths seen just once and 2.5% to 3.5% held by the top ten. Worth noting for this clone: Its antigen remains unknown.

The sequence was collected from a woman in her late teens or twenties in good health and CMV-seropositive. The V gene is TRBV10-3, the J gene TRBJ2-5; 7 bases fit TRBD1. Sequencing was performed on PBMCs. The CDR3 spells CAISDDRDHGKTQYF. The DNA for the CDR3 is TGTGCCATCAGTGATGACAGGGATCATGGAAAGACCCAGTACTTC.